This record looks at one T cell receptor beta chain sequence and its context. Its antigen target is currently unknown. It has no much larger one-base neighbor in the sample; base qualities were not kept. The sample belongs to a study of cytomegalovirus exposure and HLA in healthy donors (dated by TCRdb to about 2017). About the study as a whole: The roughly 700 repertoires of the first cohort and the 95 to 150 validation repertoires were produced on the same platform, according to a later analysis. The study aimed to test whether signatures of past pathogen exposure could be identified by cataloging public T cell receptors. Along with the approximately 620-subject first cohort, a separate validation cohort of over a hundred different subjects was used. High-throughput TCR immunosequencing, statistical association of individual TCRs with disease status, and machine learning were combined to predict cytomegalovirus infection status. Beyond this particular receptor, the publication reports: It was suggested by the authors that the approach could potentially be generalized to other disease states and immunological phenotypes. Across donors, most TCR sequences were observed very rarely, whereas some public TCRs were present in many individuals. In a later analysis, TCRs clustered in the first cohort were found to also tend to co-occur in the roughly 130 validation repertoires, with approximately 93% of cluster scores above 0. In vitro tests confirmed that a few of the cytomegalovirus-associated TCR beta chains recognize cytomegalovirus antigens. All 110 or so repertoires were used to score co-occurrence in the validation cohort in a later analysis, because that analysis had no HLA typing for the cohort. The study listed 164 TCR beta chains as associated with cytomegalovirus. In both the original and validation cohorts, the classifier was reported to diagnose cytomegalovirus status with high specificity and sensitivity.

CDR1 and CDR2 were assigned from the germline V gene as SGHTA and FQGNSA. Counted from cysteine to phenylalanine, this CDR3 has 13 amino acids. The sequence is cut down to CDR3 DNA, 39 bases in frame from base 1. The V end gives up 5 bases and the J end 3 bases, leaving 2 bases in the junction not matched to a gene. Separate from the roughly 650-subject first cohort, the validation cohort of roughly 120 subjects was the group to which the donors belonged. Library preparation was by the immunoSEQ multiplex PCR assay. The original pipeline was this. A statistical classification framework was built for diagnosing cytomegalovirus status from the catalog of TCR beta chain sequences. TCRdb provides this immuneACCESS table in a form limited to in-frame rearrangements. Some clones are lacking; in checked studies, under half of them reflect an unresolved V gene, and why the rest are absent is not known. V and J calls and clone size follow that table, whereas D and trimming were derived from the DNA. Across this sample there are approximately 170,000 clones, with roughly 89% seen only once. 3% to 3.5% of the sample comes from the top ten.

The TCR was taken from a woman between 18 and 29 years old in good health and CMV-seropositive. The sequencing input was PBMCs. The V and J genes are TRBV7-2 and TRBJ2-7; the junction holds 9 bases that match TRBD1. The CDR3 has the sequence CASSQTGGYEQYF. Read as DNA, the sequence is TGTGCCAGCAGCCAGACAGGGGGCTACGAGCAGTACTTC.